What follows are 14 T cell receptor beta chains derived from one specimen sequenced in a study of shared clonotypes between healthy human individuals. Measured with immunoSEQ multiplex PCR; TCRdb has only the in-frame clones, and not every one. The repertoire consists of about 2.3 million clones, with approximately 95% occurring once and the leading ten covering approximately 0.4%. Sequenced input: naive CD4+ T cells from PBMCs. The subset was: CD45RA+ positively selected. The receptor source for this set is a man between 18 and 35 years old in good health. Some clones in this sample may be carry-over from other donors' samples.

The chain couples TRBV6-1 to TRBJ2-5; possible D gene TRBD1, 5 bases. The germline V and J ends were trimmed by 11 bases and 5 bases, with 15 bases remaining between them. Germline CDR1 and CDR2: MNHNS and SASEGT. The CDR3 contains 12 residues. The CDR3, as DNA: TGTGCCGGCGGAAGGGGTATTGAGACCCAGTACTTC. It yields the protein CAGGRGIETQYF.

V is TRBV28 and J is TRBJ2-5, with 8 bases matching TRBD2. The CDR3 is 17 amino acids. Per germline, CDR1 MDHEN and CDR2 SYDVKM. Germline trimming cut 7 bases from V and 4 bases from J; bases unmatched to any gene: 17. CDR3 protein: CASTPGGGLGVVETQYF. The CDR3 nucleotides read TGTGCCAGCACCCCAGGTGGGGGACTAGGGGTTGTAGAGACCCAGTACTTC.

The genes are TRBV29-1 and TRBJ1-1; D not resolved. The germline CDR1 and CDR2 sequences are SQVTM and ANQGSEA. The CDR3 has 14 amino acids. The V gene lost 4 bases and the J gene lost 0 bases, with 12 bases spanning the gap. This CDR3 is CSVGAGVMNTEAFF. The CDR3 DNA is TGCAGCGTTGGGGCAGGCGTTATGAACACTGAAGCTTTCTTT.

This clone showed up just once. The chain's CDR3 is CASSLDHGGGSAQETQYF. The DNA of the CDR3 is TGTGCCAGCAGCTTGGACCACGGGGGCGGGAGCGCTCAAGAGACCCAGTACTTC. The chain carries TRBV5-6 and TRBJ2-5, with D possibly being TRBD2 (7 bases). Looked up from germline, CDR1 is SGHDT and CDR2 is YYEEEE. Trimming left V 0 bases short and J 2 bases short, with 20 bases between. This CDR3 spans 18 amino acids.

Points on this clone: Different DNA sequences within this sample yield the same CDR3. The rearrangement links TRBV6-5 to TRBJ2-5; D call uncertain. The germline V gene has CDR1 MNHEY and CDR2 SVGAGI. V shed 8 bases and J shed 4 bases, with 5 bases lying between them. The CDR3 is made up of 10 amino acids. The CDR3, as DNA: TGTGCCAGCCGCGGAGAGACCCAGTACTTC. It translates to CASRGETQYF.

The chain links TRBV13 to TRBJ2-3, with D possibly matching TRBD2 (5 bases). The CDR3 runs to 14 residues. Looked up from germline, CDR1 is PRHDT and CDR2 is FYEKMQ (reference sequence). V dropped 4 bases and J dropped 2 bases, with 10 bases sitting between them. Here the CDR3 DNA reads TGTGCCAGCAGCTCGACTACAACCACAGATACGCAGTATTTT. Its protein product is CASSSTTTTDTQYF.

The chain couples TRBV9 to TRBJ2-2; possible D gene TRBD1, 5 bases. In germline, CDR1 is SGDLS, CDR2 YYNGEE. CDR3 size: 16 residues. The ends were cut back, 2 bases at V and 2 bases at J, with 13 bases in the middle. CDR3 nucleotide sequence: TGTGCCAGCAGCGTCAGGGCCGGCCCCAACACCGGGGAGCTGTTTTTT. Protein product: CASSVRAGPNTGELFF.

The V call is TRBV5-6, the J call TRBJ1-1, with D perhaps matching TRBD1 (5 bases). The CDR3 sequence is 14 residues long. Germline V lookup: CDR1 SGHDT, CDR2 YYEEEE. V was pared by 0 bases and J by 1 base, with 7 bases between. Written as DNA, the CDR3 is TGTGCCAGCAGCTTGGCAAGGGGGAACACTGAAGCTTTCTTT. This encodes CASSLARGNTEAFF.

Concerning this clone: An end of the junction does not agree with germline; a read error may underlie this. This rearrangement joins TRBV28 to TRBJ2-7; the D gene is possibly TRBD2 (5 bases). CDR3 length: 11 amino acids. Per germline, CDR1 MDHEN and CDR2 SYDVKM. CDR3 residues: CASSLWGRHFF. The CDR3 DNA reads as TGTGCCAGCAGTTTATGGGGGAGACATTTCTTC.

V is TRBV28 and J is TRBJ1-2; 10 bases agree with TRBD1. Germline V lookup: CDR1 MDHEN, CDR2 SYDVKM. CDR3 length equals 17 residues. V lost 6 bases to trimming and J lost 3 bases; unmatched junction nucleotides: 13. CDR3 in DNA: TGTGCCAGCAGCCTAAGGACAGGGGGGGGAGGAGACTATGGCTACACCTTC. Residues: CASSLRTGGGGDYGYTF.

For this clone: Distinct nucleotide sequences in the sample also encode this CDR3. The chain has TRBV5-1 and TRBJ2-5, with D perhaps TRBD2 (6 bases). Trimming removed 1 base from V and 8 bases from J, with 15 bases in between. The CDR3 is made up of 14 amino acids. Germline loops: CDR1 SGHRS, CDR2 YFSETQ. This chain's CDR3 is CASSLYGGEETQYF. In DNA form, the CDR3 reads TGCGCCAGCAGCTTGTACGGCGGGGAGGAAACCCAGTACTTC.

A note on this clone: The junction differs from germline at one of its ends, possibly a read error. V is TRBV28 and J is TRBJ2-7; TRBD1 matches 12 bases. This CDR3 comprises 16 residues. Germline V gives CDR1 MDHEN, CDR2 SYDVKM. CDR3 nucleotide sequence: TGTGCCAGCACTTTACCCGGGACAGGGGGCATCTACGAGCAGTACTTC. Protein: CASTLPGTGGIYEQYF.

The CDR3 spells CASSSPPRVGETQYF. Here the CDR3 DNA reads TGTGCCAGCAGCTCCCCCCCCAGGGTGGGGGAGACCCAGTACTTC. This chain links TRBV5-6 with TRBJ2-5; TRBD1 is a possible D gene (5 bases). V lost 3 bases and J lost 5, with 17 bases in between. CDR1 is SGHDT and CDR2 is YYEEEE in the germline V gene. This CDR3 region has 15 residues.

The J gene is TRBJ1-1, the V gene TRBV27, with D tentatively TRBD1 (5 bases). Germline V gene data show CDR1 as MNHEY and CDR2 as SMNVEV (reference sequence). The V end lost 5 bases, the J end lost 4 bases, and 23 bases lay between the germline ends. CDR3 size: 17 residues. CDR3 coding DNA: TGTGCCAGCAGTCCCCCTTTGGCAGGGACCATTTTCACTGAAGCTTTCTTT. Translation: CASSPPLAGTIFTEAFF.